Presented here are 24 T cell receptor beta chains from one specimen sequenced in a study of post-analysis software for immune sequencing data. Study observations and caveats: There were five or six TRBV segments more frequent in patients than controls, and TRBV5-6, TRBV5-1 and TRBV20-1 were among them.

The authors incorporated unique molecular identifiers into the TCR beta cDNA libraries. Each CDR3 protein is one row after TCRdb ran MiXCR on the PCR reads. In the table there are some 500,000 distinct CDR3 sequences, 40% to 55% of which are singletons. No antigen has been identified for these receptors. The sample taken for sequencing was blood. These receptors were taken from a girl aged 5-17 years with multiple sclerosis.

V is TRBV15 and J is TRBJ2-1; 15 bases fit TRBD2. The germline CDR1 and CDR2 sequences are LNHNV and YYDKDF (reference sequence). The CDR3 contains 17 residues. After removal of 1 base from V and 4 bases from J, the junction contained 2 bases not matched to a gene. The CDR3 DNA reads TGTGCCACCAGCAGAGGTGGACTAGCGGGAGGGTACAATGAGCAGTTCTTC. Residues: CATSRGGLAGGYNEQFF.

This chain uses TRBV25-1 with TRBJ2-3; 7 nucleotides align to TRBD1. CDR3 length: 17 amino acids. The germline CDR1 and CDR2 sequences are MGHDK and SYGVNS. Trimming took 1 base from V and 3 from J; bases not matched to a gene: 10. In DNA, the CDR3 is TGTGCCAGCAGTGAATTGGGAACAGGGGTCCGGACAGATACGCAGTATTTT. Residues: CASSELGTGVRTDTQYF. Using reference TRBV25-1 and TRBJ2-3 for the parts outside the CDR3, the full variable domain is EADIYQTPRYLVIGTGKKITLECSQTMGHDKMYWYQQDPGMELHLIHYSYGVNSTEKGDLSSESTVSRIRTEHFPLTLESARPSHTSQYLCASSELGTGVRTDTQYFGPGTRLTVL.

The J gene is TRBJ2-5, the V gene TRBV20-1, with 8 bases that match TRBD2. CDR3 length: 13 residues. The trim removed 2 bases at V and 5 bases at J, leaving 4 bases unmatched. Germline CDR1 DFQATT, CDR2 SNEGSKA (reference sequence). CDR3 coding DNA: TGCAGTGCTAGAAGCGGGAGCAGGGAGACCCAGTACTTC. Translation: CSARSGSRETQYF.

This clonotype was seen more than once but under ten times. The CDR3 protein is CASSLELGGNQETQYF. In nucleotides, the CDR3 is TGCGCCAGCAGCTTGGAACTGGGGGGGAATCAAGAGACCCAGTACTTC. The chain is built from TRBV5-1 and TRBJ2-5; 7 positions agree with TRBD2. The CDR3 consists of 16 residues. V trimming: 0 bases; J trimming: 2 bases; junction bases outside the gene matches: 7. Germline-derived CDR1 and CDR2 are SGHRS and YFSETQ. Variable domain in full (rest from reference TRBV5-1 and TRBJ2-5): KAGVTQTPRYLIKTRGQQVTLSCSPISGHRSVSWYQQTPGQGLQFLFEYFSETQRNKGNFPGRFSGRQFSNSRSEMNVSTLELGDSALYLCASSLELGGNQETQYFGPGTRLLVL.

The sample holds a few counts of this clonotype. The V and J genes are TRBV29-1 and TRBJ2-1; 7 bases fit TRBD2. J was trimmed by 4 bases and V by 7 bases; bases with no gene match: 13. Per the germline V gene, CDR1 is SQVTM and CDR2 is ANQGSEA. CDR3 size: 15 residues. CDR3 amino acids: CSARAGDYWYNEQFF. In nucleotides, the CDR3 is TGCAGCGCCCGTGCTGGGGACTATTGGTACAATGAGCAGTTCTTC.

This clonotype occurred many times. The chain recombines TRBV5-1 with TRBJ2-7, with TRBD2 matching over 7 bases. Per the germline V gene, CDR1 is SGHRS and CDR2 is YFSETQ. With 2 bases clipped from V and 2 bases from J, the junction kept 4 bases outside the gene matches. The CDR3 covers 14 residues. CDR3 nucleotide sequence: TGCGCCAGCAGCTTCGGGACTACAGCCTACGAGCAGTACTTC. Protein sequence: CASSFGTTAYEQYF.

The rearrangement links TRBV6-5 to TRBJ2-1; D is perhaps TRBD2 (5 bases). TRBJ2-7 matches the DNA end more closely, so the J call is doubtful. The CDR3 is made up of 16 amino acids. Germline V gives CDR1 MNHEY, CDR2 SVGAGI. The CDR3 sequence: CASSYGRVVSYNEQYF. CDR3 sequence (DNA): TGTGCCAGCAGTTACGGGCGGGTGGTATCCTACAATGAGCAGTACTTC.

This chain uses TRBV7-8 with TRBJ1-2; D ambiguous. This CDR3 comprises 13 residues. V dropped 4 bases and J dropped 4 bases, with 10 bases sitting between them. Germline V gene sequence: CDR1 SGHVS, CDR2 FQNEAQ. The CDR3 loop reads CASSYGWFYGYTF. In DNA, the CDR3 is TGTGCCAGCAGCTACGGGTGGTTCTATGGCTACACCTTC.

This clonotype was counted between two and nine times. V gene TRBV5-1 combines with J gene TRBJ2-1, with 7 bases aligning to TRBD1. This CDR3 has 15 residues. CDR1 and CDR2 from the germline V gene are SGHRS and YFSETQ. After removal of 4 bases from V and 3 bases from J, the junction contained 7 bases not matched to a gene. The CDR3 DNA follows: TGCGCCAGCAGCCTAACAGGGGAAGACTACAATGAGCAGTTCTTC. Protein sequence: CASSLTGEDYNEQFF. The full variable domain, completed using reference TRBV5-1 and TRBJ2-1, is KAGVTQTPRYLIKTRGQQVTLSCSPISGHRSVSWYQQTPGQGLQFLFEYFSETQRNKGNFPGRFSGRQFSNSRSEMNVSTLELGDSALYLCASSLTGEDYNEQFFGPGTRLTVL.

The CDR3 DNA follows: TGTGCCAGCAGGGGACAGGACATGAGCTCCTACGAGCAGTACTTC. Its protein product is CASRGQDMSSYEQYF. The rearrangement joins TRBV6-5 to TRBJ2-7; 8 nucleotides match TRBD1. V was pared by 6 bases and J by 0 bases, with 7 bases of the junction left unmatched. The CDR3 runs to 15 residues. The germline V gene has CDR1 MNHEY and CDR2 SVGAGI.

The chain employs TRBV24-1 and TRBJ2-5; 10 positions agree with TRBD1. Trimming removed 3 bases from V and 2 bases from J; junction bases left unmatched: 17. Germline CDR1 KGHDR, CDR2 SFDVKD. CDR3 length equals 20 residues. Here the CDR3 reads CATSDIARSRDRGRQETQYF. CDR3 bases: TGTGCCACCAGTGATATTGCGAGAAGCCGGGACAGGGGACGTCAAGAGACCCAGTACTTC.

This clonotype was seen once. The chain is built from TRBV2 and TRBJ2-3, with 7 bases that match TRBD2. The CDR3 contains 13 residues. The germline V gene encodes CDR1 SNHLY and CDR2 FYNNEI. The junction had 7 bases not matched to a gene; V was cut back by 9 bases and J by 4 bases. The CDR3 DNA is TGTGCCAGGGGGGGGAGTACTTCAGATACGCAGTATTTT. It yields the protein CARGGSTSDTQYF. The variable domain in full, completed from reference TRBV2 and TRBJ2-3, reads EPEVTQTPSHQVTQMGQEVILRCVPISNHLYFYWYRQILGQKVEFLVSFYNNEISEKSEIFDDQFSVERPDGSNFTLKIRSTKLEDSAMYFCARGGSTSDTQYFGPGTRLTVL.

This clonotype was counted only a few times. This chain links TRBV18 with TRBJ2-5; the D gene is possibly TRBD2 (5 bases). Germline values: CDR1 KGHSH, CDR2 LQKENI. The CDR3 is 15 residues long. The V gene lost 4 bases and the J gene lost 2 bases, with 14 bases spanning the gap. CDR3 sequence reads: CASSLLSGAQETQYF. The CDR3 DNA is TGTGCCAGCTCACTATTGAGCGGAGCACAAGAGACCCAGTACTTC.

On this clonotype: Because it lacks the conserved phenylalanine or tryptophan at the end, this CDR3 is likely a read error. The J gene is TRBJ2-7, the V gene TRBV12-3 or TRBV12-4; D unresolved. V was trimmed by 6 bases and J by 0 bases, leaving 6 bases between them. This CDR3 has 12 amino acids. CDR3 in amino acids: CASSPTSYEQYL. Written as DNA, the CDR3 is TGTGCCAGCAGCCCAACCTCCTACGAGCAGTACTTA.

This clonotype was detected only a few times. The rearrangement uses TRBV29-1 and TRBJ2-6; D is perhaps TRBD1 or TRBD2 (5 bases each). Trimming took 2 bases from V and 2 from J, leaving 10 bases between them. The CDR3 totals 15 residues. From germline, CDR1 is SQVTM and CDR2 ANQGSEA. This CDR3 reads CSVENRGPGANVLTF. The CDR3 DNA is TGCAGCGTTGAAAACCGGGGCCCTGGGGCCAACGTCCTGACTTTC.

The V and J genes are TRBV20-1 and TRBJ2-1; tentatively, D is TRBD1 (6 bases). In germline, CDR1 is DFQATT, CDR2 SNEGSKA (reference sequence). There are 15 residues in the CDR3. The V and J ends lost 5 bases and 8 bases respectively, with 22 bases between them. CDR3 sequence reads: CSAGDAREGDHEQFF. DNA of the CDR3: TGCAGTGCTGGGGACGCCCGAGAGGGGGATCATGAGCAGTTCTTC.

V usage is TRBV2 and J usage is TRBJ1-3; D remains unclear. The CDR3 extends over 18 amino acids. The V gene's germline CDR1 is SNHLY and CDR2 FYNNEI. V lost 6 bases, J lost 2 bases, and 23 bases lay in between. CDR3 in amino acids: CASRDDPLKWLAGNTIYF. The CDR3 DNA reads TGTGCCAGCAGGGACGACCCGTTAAAGTGGCTGGCTGGAAACACCATATATTTT.

This rearrangement joins TRBV5-1 to TRBJ2-7; 8 nucleotides line up with TRBD1. This CDR3 has 15 amino acids. V shed 1 base, J shed 6 bases, and the junction held 9 bases outside the gene matches. The V gene's germline CDR1 is SGHRS and CDR2 YFSETQ. CDR3 DNA sequence: TGCGCCAGCAGCTTGTCAGGGGGCGAATCTAGCGAGCAGTACTTC. Translating it yields CASSLSGGESSEQYF.

CDR3: CASSYAGTDNYGYTF. In nucleotides, the CDR3 is TGTGCCAGCAGTTACGCAGGGACGGATAACTATGGCTACACCTTC. V usage is TRBV6-6 and J usage is TRBJ1-2; D perhaps matches TRBD1 (5 bases). Germline assignment: CDR1 MNHNY and CDR2 SVGAGI (reference sequence). The V gene lost 2 bases and the J gene lost 1 base, with 11 bases spanning the gap. This CDR3 comprises 15 residues.

The chain links TRBV28 to TRBJ1-5, with D perhaps TRBD1 (6 bases). Trimming left V 7 bases short and J 10 bases short, with 20 bases between. CDR3 length: 14 residues. Germline V gives CDR1 MDHEN, CDR2 SYDVKM. This chain's CDR3 is CASNHRAYVEPQHF. CDR3 in DNA: TGTGCCAGCAATCACAGGGCGTACGTTGAACCCCAGCATTTT.

The chain combines TRBV10-3 with TRBJ2-6; D gene unclear. This CDR3 has 16 amino acids. The V gene lost 0 bases and the J gene lost 0 bases, with 6 bases spanning the gap. The germline V gene has CDR1 ENHRY and CDR2 SYGVKD. The CDR3 sequence: CAISESGISGANVLTF. The CDR3 DNA follows: TGTGCCATCAGTGAGTCAGGCATCTCTGGGGCCAACGTCCTGACTTTC.

V gene TRBV7-2 combines with J gene TRBJ2-1, with 9 bases lining up with TRBD2. The CDR3 spans 16 residues. V lost 1 base to trimming and J lost 4 bases; unmatched junction nucleotides: 5. Germline loops: CDR1 SGHTA, CDR2 FQGNSA. CDR3 sequence: CASSLEGSGSYNEQFF. The CDR3, as DNA: TGTGCCAGCAGCTTAGAGGGTAGCGGGAGTTACAATGAGCAGTTCTTC.

J is TRBJ2-5 and V is TRBV29-1; tentatively, D is TRBD1 (5 bases). This CDR3 is built from 12 residues. From germline, CDR1 is SQVTM and CDR2 ANQGSEA. V gave up 4 bases and J gave up 5 bases, with 11 bases separating them. CDR3 bases: TGCAGCGTTGGAAGGGGAATGGAGACCCAGTACTTC. Amino acid sequence: CSVGRGMETQYF. The whole variable domain, remainder taken from reference TRBV29-1 and TRBJ2-5, is SAVISQKPSRDICQRGTSLTIQCQVDSQVTMMFWYRQQPGQSLTLIATANQGSEATYESGFVIDKFPISRPNLTFSTLTVSNMSPEDSSIYLCSVGRGMETQYFGPGTRLLVL.

This chain links TRBV29-1 with TRBJ1-6; D unresolved. The CDR3 sequence is 13 residues long. Trimming left V 7 bases short and J 5 bases short, with 12 bases between. From germline, CDR1 is SQVTM and CDR2 ANQGSEA. CDR3 residues: CSARTLNNSPLHF. The CDR3 nucleotides read TGCAGCGCTCGGACCCTAAATAATTCACCCCTCCACTTT.